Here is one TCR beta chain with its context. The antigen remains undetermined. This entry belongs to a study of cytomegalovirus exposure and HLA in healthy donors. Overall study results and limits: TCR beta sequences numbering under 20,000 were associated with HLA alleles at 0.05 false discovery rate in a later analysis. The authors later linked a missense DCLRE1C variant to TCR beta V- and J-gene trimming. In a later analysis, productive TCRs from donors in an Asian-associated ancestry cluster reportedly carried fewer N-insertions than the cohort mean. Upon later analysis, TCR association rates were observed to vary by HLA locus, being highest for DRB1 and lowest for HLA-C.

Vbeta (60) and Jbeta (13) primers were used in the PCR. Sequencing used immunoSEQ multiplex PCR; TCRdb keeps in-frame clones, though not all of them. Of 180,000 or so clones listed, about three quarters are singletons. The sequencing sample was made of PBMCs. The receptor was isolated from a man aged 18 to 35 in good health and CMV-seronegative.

The CDR3 sequence: CASSVDGRAEAFF. DNA of the CDR3: TGTGCCAGCAGCGTAGATGGGAGGGCTGAAGCTTTCTTT. The rearrangement links TRBV9 to TRBJ1-1; no definite D call. The CDR3 covers 13 residues. V was clipped by 0 bases and J by 6 bases, with 9 bases between them. The germline V gene has CDR1 SGDLS and CDR2 YYNGEE.